The clone carrying this TCR beta chain was seen a single time. Its antigen is not known. This sample was taken from a study of human CD4 T cells and Enterobacteriaceae. The CDR3 is 14 residues long. Germline CDR1 is SEHNR and CDR2 is FQNEAQ (reference sequence). Trimming removed 3 bases at V and 3 bases at J, with 10 bases between. Whole-study findings and limits: Ex vivo, broadly cross-reactive clonotypes appeared more expanded than specific ones.

Ex vivo total memory CD4+ cells were sequenced at deep level. TCRdb keeps only in-frame clones here, not all; method: immunoSEQ multiplex PCR. The repertoire holds some 29,000 clones, roughly 79% seen once, with 1.5% to 2% in the top ten. Memory CD4+ T cells were sorted as all CD4+ cells except CD45RA+CCR7+CD95- naive cells, over 95% pure. Swiss blood donation centers supplied the healthy donor blood. Total CD4+ T cells and monocytes came from CD4/CD14 microbead positive selection. The specimen sequenced was memory CD4+ T cells from blood. The sequence derives from a human donor in good health. This chain links TRBV7-9 with TRBJ2-3; possibly TRBD1 for D (6 bases). DNA for the CDR3: TGTGCCAGCAGCTTTCGTGGACAGACAGATACGCAGTATTTT. As protein: CASSFRGQTDTQYF.